This TCR beta chain appears in the sequencing data of a study of blood T cell repertoires in COVID-19 (dated by TCRdb to 2019 to 2021). In the study overall: The collaborator samples originated in the United States, Italy and Spain and spanned the acute and convalescent phases of COVID-19. Nearly every sample came with metadata listing a de-identified subject ID, COVID-19 status, age in years and sex. The material from the prospective study consisted of cDNA or gDNA derived from T cells, B-cell-depleted T cells, or PBMCs. Where available, HLA class I and class II types were obtained from metadata supplied by the sample provider rather than from assay-based typing. Samples came from the ongoing ImmuneRACE study (first 160 participants) plus 1,254 subjects from 6 global collaborators. The dataset comprised deeply sampled blood TCRbeta repertoires from subjects exposed to, actively infected with, or recovered from COVID-19. The repertoires were made available in a free public database intended to serve as a resource for research on the immune response to SARS-CoV-2. Beyond this particular receptor, the publication reports: How much clinical and demographic metadata was included differed by source and by participant, and the metadata was provided uncurated.

TCRbeta CDR3 regions were amplified from genomic DNA using the immunoSEQ Assay, a bias-controlled multiplex PCR. As for how the authors treated the data: The number of nucleated cells in each sample was estimated from the amplification of reference gene primers within the assay. To quantify the absolute abundance of each unique TCRbeta CDR3 rearrangement, sequence reads were collapsed and filtered. For each sample, productive Simpson clonality was calculated as the square root of Simpson's diversity index across productive rearrangements. What TCRdb holds here is the immuneACCESS table cut down to in-frame rearrangements. Part of the clones is not present; checked against another copy, under half of the missing clones reflect an unresolved V gene, and the others are unexplained. The V and J calls and the clone size are those of that table, but D and trimming were determined from the DNA. Counted in this sample were roughly 670,000 clones; 70% to 90% of them appeared once. Clones ranked in the top ten supply roughly 0.25% of the sample.

The germline V gene gives CDR1 as SGHVS and CDR2 as FNYEAQ. The CDR3 has 13 amino acids, counting the end cysteine and phenylalanine. Solely the CDR3 DNA is kept, with 39 bases framed from the first base. The junction shows trimming of 0 bases on V and 2 bases on J, plus 4 bases between the germline ends. Whole blood was collected in K2EDTA tubes by collaborating institutions according to the institutions' own protocols. For TCRbeta analysis, collaborators shipped samples in one of three forms: frozen whole blood, isolated PBMCs, or DNA extracted from either of those sample types. A note on this clone: Its antigen is currently not known. No base quality values were provided; no much bigger clone lies one nucleotide off. The identical CDR3 is also encoded by other nucleotide sequences in the sample.

The sequence derives from a woman between 18 and 29 years old with acute or convalescent COVID-19. Sequenced input: peripheral blood. The chain is encoded by TRBV7-6 joined to TRBJ1-1; the D gene is not confidently resolved. The CDR3 reads CASSLAGNTEAFF. The nucleotide sequence reads TGTGCCAGCAGCTTAGCGGGCAACACTGAAGCTTTCTTT. The CDR3, completed at both ends by the reference TRBV7-6 and TRBJ1-1 genes, gives the full variable domain GAGVSQSPRYKVTKRGQDVALRCDPISGHVSLYWYRQALGQGPEFLTYFNYEAQQDKSGLPNDRFSAERPEGSISTLTIQRTEQRDSAMYRCASSLAGNTEAFFGQGTRLTVV.